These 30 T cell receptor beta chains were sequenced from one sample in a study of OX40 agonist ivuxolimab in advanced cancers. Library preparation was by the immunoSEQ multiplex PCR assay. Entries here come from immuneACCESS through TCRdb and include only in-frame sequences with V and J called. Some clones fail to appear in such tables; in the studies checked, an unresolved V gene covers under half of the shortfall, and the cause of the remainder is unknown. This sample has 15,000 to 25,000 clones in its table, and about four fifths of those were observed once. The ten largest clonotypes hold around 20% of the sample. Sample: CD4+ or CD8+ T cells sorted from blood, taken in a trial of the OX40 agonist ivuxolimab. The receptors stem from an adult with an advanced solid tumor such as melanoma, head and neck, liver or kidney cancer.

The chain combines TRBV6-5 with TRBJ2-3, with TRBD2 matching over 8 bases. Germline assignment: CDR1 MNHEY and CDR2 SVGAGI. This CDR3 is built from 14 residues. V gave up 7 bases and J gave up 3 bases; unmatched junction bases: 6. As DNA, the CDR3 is TGTGCCAGCATCCCAGCGGGAGAAACAGATACGCAGTATTTT. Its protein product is CASIPAGETDTQYF.

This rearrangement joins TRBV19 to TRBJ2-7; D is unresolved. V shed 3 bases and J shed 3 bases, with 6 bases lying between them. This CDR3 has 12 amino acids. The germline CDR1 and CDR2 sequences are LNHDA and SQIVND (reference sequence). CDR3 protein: CASSMGNYEQYF. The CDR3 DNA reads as TGTGCCAGTAGTATGGGGAACTACGAGCAGTACTTC.

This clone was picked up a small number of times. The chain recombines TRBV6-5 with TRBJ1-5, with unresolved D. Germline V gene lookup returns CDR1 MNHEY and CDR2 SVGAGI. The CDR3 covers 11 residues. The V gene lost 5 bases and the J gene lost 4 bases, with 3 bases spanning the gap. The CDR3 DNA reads TGTGCCAGCAGTGAAAATCAGCCCCAGCATTTT. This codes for CASSENQPQHF.

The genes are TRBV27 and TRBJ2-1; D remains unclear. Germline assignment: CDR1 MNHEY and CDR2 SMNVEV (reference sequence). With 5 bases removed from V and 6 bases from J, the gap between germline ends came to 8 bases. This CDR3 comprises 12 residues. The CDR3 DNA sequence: TGTGCCAGCAGTCCCGTGGGCAATGAGCAGTTCTTC. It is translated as CASSPVGNEQFF.

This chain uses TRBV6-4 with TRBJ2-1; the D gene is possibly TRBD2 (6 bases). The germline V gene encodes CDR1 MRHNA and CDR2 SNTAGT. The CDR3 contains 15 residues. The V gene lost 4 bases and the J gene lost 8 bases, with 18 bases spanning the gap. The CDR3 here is CASSVGSGMGDEQFF. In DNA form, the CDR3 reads TGTGCCAGCAGTGTCGGTAGCGGAATGGGGGATGAGCAGTTCTTC.

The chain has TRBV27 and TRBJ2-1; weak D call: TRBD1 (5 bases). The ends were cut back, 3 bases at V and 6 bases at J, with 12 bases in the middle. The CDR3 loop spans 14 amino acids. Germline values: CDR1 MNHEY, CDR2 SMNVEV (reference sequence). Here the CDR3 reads CASSFYPGPNEQFF. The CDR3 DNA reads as TGTGCCAGCAGTTTCTACCCAGGGCCCAATGAGCAGTTCTTC.

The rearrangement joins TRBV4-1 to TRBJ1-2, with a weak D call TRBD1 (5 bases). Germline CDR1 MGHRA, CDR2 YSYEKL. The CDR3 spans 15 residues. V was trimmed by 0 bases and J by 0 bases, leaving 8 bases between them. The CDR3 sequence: CASSQEGRTNYGYTF. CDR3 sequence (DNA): TGCGCCAGCAGCCAAGAGGGACGGACTAACTATGGCTACACCTTC.

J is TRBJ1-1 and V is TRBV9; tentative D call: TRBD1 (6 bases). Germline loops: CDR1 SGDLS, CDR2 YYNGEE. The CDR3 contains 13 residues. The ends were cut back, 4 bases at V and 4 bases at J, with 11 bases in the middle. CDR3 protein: CASSLGGGTEAFF. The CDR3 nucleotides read TGTGCCAGCAGCCTAGGGGGGGGCACTGAAGCTTTCTTT. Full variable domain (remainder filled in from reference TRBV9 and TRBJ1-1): DSGVTQTPKHLITATGQRVTLRCSPRSGDLSVYWYQQSLDQGLQFLIQYYNGEERAKGNILERFSAQQFPDLHSELNLSSLELGDSALYFCASSLGGGTEAFFGQGTRLTVV.

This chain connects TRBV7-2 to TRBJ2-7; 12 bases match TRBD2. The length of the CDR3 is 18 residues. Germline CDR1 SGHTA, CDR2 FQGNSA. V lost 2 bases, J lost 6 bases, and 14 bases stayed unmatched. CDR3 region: CASSLYGLAGTEGLEQYF. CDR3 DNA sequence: TGTGCCAGCAGCTTATATGGACTAGCGGGAACCGAGGGGCTCGAGCAGTACTTC. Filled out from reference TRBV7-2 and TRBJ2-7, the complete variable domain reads GAGVSQSPSNKVTEKGKDVELRCDPISGHTALYWYRQSLGQGLEFLIYFQGNSAPDKSGLPSDRFSAERTGGSVSTLTIQRTQQEDSAVYLCASSLYGLAGTEGLEQYFGPGTRLTVT.

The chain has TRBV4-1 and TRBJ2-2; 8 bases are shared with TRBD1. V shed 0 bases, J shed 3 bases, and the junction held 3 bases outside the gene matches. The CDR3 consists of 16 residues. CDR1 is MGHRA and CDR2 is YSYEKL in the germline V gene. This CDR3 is CASSQDSTGDTGELFF. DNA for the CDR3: TGCGCCAGCAGCCAAGACTCGACAGGGGACACCGGGGAGCTGTTTTTT.

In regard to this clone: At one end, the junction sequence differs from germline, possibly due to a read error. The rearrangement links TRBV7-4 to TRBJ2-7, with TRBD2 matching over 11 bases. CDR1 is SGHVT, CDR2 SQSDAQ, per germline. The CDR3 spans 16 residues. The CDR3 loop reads CASTLLAGALGYEQYF. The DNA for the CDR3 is TGTGCCAGCACCTTACTAGCGGGAGCGTTGGGCTACGAGCAGTACTTC.

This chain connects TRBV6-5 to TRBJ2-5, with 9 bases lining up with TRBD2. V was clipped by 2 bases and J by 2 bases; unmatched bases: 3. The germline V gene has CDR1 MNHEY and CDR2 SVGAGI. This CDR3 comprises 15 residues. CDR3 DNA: TGTGCCAGCAGTTACGTCCTAGCGGGACAAGAGACCCAGTACTTC. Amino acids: CASSYVLAGQETQYF.

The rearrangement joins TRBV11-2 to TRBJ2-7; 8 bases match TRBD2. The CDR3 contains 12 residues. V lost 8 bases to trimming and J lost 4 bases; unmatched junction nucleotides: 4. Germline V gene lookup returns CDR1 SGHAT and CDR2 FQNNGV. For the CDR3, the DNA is TGTGCCAGCGGCGGGGGGCATTACGAGCAGTACTTC. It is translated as CASGGGHYEQYF.

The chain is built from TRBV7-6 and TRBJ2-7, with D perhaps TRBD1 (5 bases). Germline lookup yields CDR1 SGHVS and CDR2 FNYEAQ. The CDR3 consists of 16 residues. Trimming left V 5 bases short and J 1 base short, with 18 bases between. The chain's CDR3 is CASSPQGAELSYEQYF. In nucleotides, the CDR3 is TGTGCCAGCAGCCCCCAAGGGGCGGAACTTTCCTACGAGCAGTACTTC.

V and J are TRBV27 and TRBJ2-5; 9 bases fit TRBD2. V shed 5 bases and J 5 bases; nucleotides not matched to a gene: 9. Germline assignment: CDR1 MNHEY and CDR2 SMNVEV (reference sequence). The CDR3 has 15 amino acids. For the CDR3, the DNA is TGTGCCAGCAGTATAGCGGGGGTTGGGGGGGAGACCCAGTACTTC. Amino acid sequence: CASSIAGVGGETQYF.

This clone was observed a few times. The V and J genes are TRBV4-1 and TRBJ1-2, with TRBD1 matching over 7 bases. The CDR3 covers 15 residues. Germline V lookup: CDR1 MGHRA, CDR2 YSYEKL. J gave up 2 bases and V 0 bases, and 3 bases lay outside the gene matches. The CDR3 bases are TGCGCCAGCAGCCAAGAGGACAGGACAAACTATGGCTACACCTTC. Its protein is CASSQEDRTNYGYTF.

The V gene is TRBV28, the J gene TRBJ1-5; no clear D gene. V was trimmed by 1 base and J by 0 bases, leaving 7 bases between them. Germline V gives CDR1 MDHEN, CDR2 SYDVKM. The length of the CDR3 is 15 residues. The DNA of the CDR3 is TGTGCCAGCAGTTTATTGGTTGATAGCAATCAGCCCCAGCATTTT. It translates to CASSLLVDSNQPQHF. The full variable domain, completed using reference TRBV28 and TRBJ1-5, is DVKVTQSSRYLVKRTGEKVFLECVQDMDHENMFWYRQDPGLGLRLIYFSYDVKMKEKGDIPEGYSVSREKKERFSLILESASTNQTSMYLCASSLLVDSNQPQHFGDGTRLSIL.

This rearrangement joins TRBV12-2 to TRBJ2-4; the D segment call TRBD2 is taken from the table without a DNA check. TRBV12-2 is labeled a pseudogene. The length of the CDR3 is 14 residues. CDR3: CASRLGRDKNIQYF. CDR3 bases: TGTGCAAGTCGCTTAGGTAGAGATAAAAACATTCAGTACTTC.

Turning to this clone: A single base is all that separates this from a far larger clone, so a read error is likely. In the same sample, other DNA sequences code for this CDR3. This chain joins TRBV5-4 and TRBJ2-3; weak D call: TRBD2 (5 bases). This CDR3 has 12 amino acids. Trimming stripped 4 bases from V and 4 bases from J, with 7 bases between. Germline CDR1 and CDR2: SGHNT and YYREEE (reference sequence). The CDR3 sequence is CASSQEADTQYF. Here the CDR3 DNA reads TGTGCCAGCAGCCAGGAGGCAGATACGCAGTATTTT.

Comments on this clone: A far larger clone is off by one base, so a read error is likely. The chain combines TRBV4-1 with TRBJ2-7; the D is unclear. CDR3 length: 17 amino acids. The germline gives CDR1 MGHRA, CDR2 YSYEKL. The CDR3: CASSPEASSSYNSPLHF. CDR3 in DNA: TGCGCCAGCAGCCCTGAGGCTTCCAGCTCCTATAATTCACCCCTCCACTTC.

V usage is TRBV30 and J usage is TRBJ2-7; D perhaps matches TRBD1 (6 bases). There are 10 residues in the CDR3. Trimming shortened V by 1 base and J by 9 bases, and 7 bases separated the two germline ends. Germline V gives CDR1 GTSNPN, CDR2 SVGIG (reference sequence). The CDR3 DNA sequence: TGTGCCTGGAGTGGGACAGTGCAGTACTTC. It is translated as CAWSGTVQYF.

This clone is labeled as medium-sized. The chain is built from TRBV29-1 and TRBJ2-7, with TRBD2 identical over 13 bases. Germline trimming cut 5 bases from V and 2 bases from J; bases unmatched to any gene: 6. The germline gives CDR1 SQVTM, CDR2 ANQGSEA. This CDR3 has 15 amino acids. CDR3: CSVQPGTSGTYEQYF. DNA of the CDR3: TGCAGCGTTCAACCCGGGACTAGCGGGACCTACGAGCAGTACTTC.

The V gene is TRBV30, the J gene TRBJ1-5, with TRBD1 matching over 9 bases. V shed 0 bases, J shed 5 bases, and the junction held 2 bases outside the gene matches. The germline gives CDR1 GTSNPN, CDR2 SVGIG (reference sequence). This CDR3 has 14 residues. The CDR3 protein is CAWSVTGGHQPQHF. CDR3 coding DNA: TGTGCCTGGAGTGTAACAGGGGGCCATCAGCCCCAGCATTTT.

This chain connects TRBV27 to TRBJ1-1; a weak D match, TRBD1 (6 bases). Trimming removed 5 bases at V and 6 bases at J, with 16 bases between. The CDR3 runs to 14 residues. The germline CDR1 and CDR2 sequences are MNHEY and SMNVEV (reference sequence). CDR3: CASSMGHRRAEAFF. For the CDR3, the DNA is TGTGCCAGCAGTATGGGACATCGGAGGGCTGAAGCTTTCTTT.

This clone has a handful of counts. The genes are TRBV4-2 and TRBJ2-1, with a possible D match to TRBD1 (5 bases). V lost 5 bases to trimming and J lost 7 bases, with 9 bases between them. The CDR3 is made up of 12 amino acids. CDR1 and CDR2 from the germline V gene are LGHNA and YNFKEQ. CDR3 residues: CASSLAGNEQFF. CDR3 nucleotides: TGTGCCAGCAGCTTGGCAGGGAATGAGCAGTTCTTC.

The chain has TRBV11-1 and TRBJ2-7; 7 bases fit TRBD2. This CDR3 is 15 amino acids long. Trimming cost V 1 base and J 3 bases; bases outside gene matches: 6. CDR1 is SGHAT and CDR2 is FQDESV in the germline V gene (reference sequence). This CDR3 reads CASSLGGGDGYEQYF. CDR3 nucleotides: TGTGCCAGCAGCTTAGGGGGGGGAGATGGCTACGAGCAGTACTTC.

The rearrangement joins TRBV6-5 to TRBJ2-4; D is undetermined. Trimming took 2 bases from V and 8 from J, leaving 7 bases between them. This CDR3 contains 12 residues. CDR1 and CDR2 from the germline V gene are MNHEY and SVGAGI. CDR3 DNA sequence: TGTGCCAGCAGTTACGCCGGTGACATTCAGTACTTC. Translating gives CASSYAGDIQYF.

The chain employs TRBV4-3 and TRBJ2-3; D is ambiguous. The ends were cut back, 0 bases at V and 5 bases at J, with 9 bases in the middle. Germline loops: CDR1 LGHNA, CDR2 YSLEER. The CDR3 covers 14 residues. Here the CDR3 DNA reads TGCGCCAGCAGCCAAGATAGGTGGGGAGATACGCAGTATTTT. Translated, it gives CASSQDRWGDTQYF.

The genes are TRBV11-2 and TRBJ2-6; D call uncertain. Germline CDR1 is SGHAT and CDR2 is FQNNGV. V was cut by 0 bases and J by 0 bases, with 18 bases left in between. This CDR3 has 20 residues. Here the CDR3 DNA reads TGTGCCAGCAGCTTAGAGTCTGTTGCCAGTCTGGCCTCTGGGGCCAACGTCCTGACTTTC. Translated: CASSLESVASLASGANVLTF.

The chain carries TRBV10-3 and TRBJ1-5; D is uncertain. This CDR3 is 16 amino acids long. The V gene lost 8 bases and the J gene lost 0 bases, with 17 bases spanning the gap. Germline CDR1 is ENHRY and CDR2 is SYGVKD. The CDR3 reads CAIYGPVHLSNQPQHF. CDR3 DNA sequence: TGTGCCATCTACGGGCCCGTACACCTTAGCAATCAGCCCCAGCATTTT.